This is a list of T cell receptor beta chains from one sample in a study of T cell clusters in autoimmune cytopenias. No DNA is given; TCRdb re-called the multiplex PCR reads and lists each CDR3 protein once. In total, the table holds about 2,700 distinct CDR3 sequences. The sample consisted of peripheral blood. The receptor set was obtained from a human donor with an autoimmune cytopenia, with autoimmune hepatitis or in good health (not recorded which). The CDR3 runs from the conserved cysteine through the conserved F or W. Only some rows state a clone size, as once, few, many or a class for expanded clones.

clone size	V gene	J gene	CDR3 protein
medium-sized	TRBV14	TRBJ2-1	CASSPALGWGYNEQFF
medium-sized	TRBV6-5	TRBJ2-1	CASMQPAGASYNEQFF
medium-sized	TRBV6-5	TRBJ2-7	CASSTGQLYEQYF
medium-sized	TRBV7-9	TRBJ1-4	CASSGTEYEKLFF
NA	TRBV7-9	TRBJ1-5	CASSPGGTEPQHF
medium-sized	TRBV29-1	TRBJ2-2	CSVEDWEGSGGSGELFF
medium-sized	TRBV6-5	TRBJ1-3	CASSYSGQSGTGPRNTIYF
medium-sized	TRBV11-2	TRBJ2-3	CASSAFKRTSTDTQYF
NA	TRBV27	TRBJ2-4	CASPRRADLAKNIQYF
NA	TRBV11-2	TRBJ1-1	CASSLRLTGEAETEAFF
NA	TRBV4-1	TRBJ2-7	CASTPRYGWSYEQYF
NA	TRBV6-4	TRBJ2-3	CASSERGQPSTDTQYF
medium-sized	TRBV7-9	TRBJ2-7	CASSPGPPTGRGSYEQYF
NA	TRBV10-3	TRBJ2-2	CAISYVAETNTGELFF
NA	TRBV28	TRBJ2-5	CASSQPGQPYQETQYF
large	TRBV7-9	TRBJ2-7	CASSLSSSYEQYF
medium-sized	TRBV30	TRBJ2-7	CAAGGLRGTQYF
medium-sized	TRBV12-3/TRBV12-4	TRBJ1-3	CASSLTETGNTIYF
NA	TRBV4-1	TRBJ2-5	CASSQAGGTETQYF
medium-sized	TRBV19	TRBJ2-7	CASSMGAGSYEQYF
medium-sized	TRBV7-9	TRBJ2-7	CASSIRNTYEQYF
medium-sized	TRBV5-1	TRBJ2-7	CASSLENWGRNEQYF
medium-sized	TRBV6-5	TRBJ2-5	CASSYLETQYF
medium-sized	TRBV19	TRBJ1-1	CASTLGQGTEAFF
medium-sized	TRBV7-2	TRBJ2-7	CASSLGTGPHPYEQYF
NA	TRBV11-2	TRBJ1-2	CASSLEAAGQDYTF
NA	TRBV13	TRBJ1-2	CASSEAGKGYGYTF
NA	TRBV20-1	TRBJ2-5	CSAGLAGGVQETQYF
NA	TRBV2	TRBJ1-2	CASTPLANYGYTF
NA	TRBV5-6	TRBJ2-1	CASSQRWTSGITNEQFF
medium-sized	TRBV20-1	TRBJ2-7	CSARGNMAYEQYF
medium-sized	TRBV27	TRBJ2-2	CASSLSITGELFF
medium-sized	TRBV7-9	TRBJ1-1	CASSLDEATEAFF
medium-sized	TRBV7-9	TRBJ1-1	CASSRTAPNTEAFF
medium-sized	TRBV18	TRBJ2-7	CASSPPITYEQYF
medium-sized	TRBV29-1	TRBJ1-4	CSVEFVGVFEKLFF
NA	TRBV10-3	TRBJ2-7	CAIDGGTLDEQYF
medium-sized	TRBV5-1	TRBJ2-2	CASSVGGVLITGELFF
NA	TRBV5-4	TRBJ2-7	CASSRAGAGGPSYEQYF
NA	TRBV5-4	TRBJ1-1	CASSLGGSNTEAFF
medium-sized	TRBV5-4	TRBJ2-2	CASSFHGGSNTGELFF
NA	TRBV11-2	TRBJ1-1	CASSLGAGRTGAEAFF